This T cell receptor (beta chain) originates from a study of blood T cell repertoires in COVID-19. The wider study: From the United States, Italy and Spain came samples of acute and convalescent COVID-19.

This clone has only one observation. Original processing methods: Scientists estimated how many nucleated cells there were by amplifying reference gene primers. The table came from immunoSEQ multiplex PCR; TCRdb's copy has only in-frame clones and leaves some out. V, J and clone size derive from that table, while D and trimming were established from the DNA sequence. The data contain tens of thousands of clones, 85% to 90% of them singletons. The CDR3 is made up of 16 amino acids. V dropped 3 bases and J dropped 5; count of bases not matched to a gene: 13. The germline V gene has CDR1 DFQATT and CDR2 SNEGSKA (reference sequence).

The chain is built from TRBV20-1 and TRBJ2-5; 9 bases agree with TRBD1. The specimen was peripheral blood. This clonotype originated in a woman aged 55-69 years with acute or convalescent COVID-19. The CDR3 sequence: CSASGVPGQGAETQYF. The CDR3 DNA follows: TGCAGTGCTAGTGGAGTCCCGGGACAGGGAGCGGAGACCCAGTACTTC.